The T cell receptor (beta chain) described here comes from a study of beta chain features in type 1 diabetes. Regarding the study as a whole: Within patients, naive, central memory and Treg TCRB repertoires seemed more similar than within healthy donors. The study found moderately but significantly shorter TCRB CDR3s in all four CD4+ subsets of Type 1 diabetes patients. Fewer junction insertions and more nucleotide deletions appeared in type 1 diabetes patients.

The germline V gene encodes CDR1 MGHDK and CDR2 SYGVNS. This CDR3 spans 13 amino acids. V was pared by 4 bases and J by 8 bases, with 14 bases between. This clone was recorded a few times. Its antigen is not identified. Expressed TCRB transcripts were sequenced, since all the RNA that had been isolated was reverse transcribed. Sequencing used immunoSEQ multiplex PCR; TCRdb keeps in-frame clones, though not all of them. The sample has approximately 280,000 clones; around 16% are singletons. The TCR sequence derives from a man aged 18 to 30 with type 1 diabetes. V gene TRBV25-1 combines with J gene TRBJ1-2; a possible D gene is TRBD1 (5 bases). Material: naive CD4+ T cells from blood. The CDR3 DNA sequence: TGTGCCAGCAGTGCTTGGGGGAGGAGCGGCTACACCTTC. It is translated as CASSAWGRSGYTF.